This is a list of T cell receptor beta chains from one sample in a study of T cells in localized non-small cell lung cancer. Only in-frame clones appear in the TCRdb table, and some are missing; sequencing was by immunoSEQ multiplex PCR. The repertoire holds tens of thousands of clones, with roughly nine tenths as singletons. The specimen was peripheral blood, collected before any cancer treatment. These receptors all stem from an older male donor with stage I squamous cell lung carcinoma. Each CDR3 is given with its conserved first and last residue. The D gene is left open where the match is weak. The size of a clone is reported for some rows only, either as once, few or many, or as a class for expanded clones.

>NA|NA|TRBV4-3|15|TRBJ1-4
TGCGCCAGCAGCCGGGAAAGTACAGCCGGGGAAAAACTGTTTTTT
CASSRESTAGEKLFF
>TRBD1|NA|TRBV2|15|TRBJ1-2
TGTGCCAGCAGTGAGACAGGGGGCGCGGACTATGGCTACACCTTC
CASSETGGADYGYTF
>NA|NA|TRBV9|18|TRBJ2-6
TGTGCCAGCAGCGCGAATTCCCGGGACAACTCTGGGGCCAACGTCCTGACTTTC
CASSANSRDNSGANVLTF
>TRBD1|NA|TRBV19|15|TRBJ1-5
TGTGCCAGTAGTATCAGTGGGACAGCTAATCAGCCCCAGCATTTT
CASSISGTANQPQHF
>NA|NA|TRBV4-1|15|TRBJ2-7
TGCGCCAGCAGCCAGGGGGGGCAGGGCACCTACGAGCAGTACTTC
CASSQGGQGTYEQYF
>NA|once|TRBV7-2|13|TRBJ2-7
TGTGCCAGCAGCTCACCCTTTGAACTCGAGCAGTACTTC
CASSSPFELEQYF
>TRBD2|NA|TRBV19|16|TRBJ2-2
TGTGCCAGTAGCCTTACTAGCGGGAGTGTCCCCGGGGAGCTGTTTTTT
CASSLTSGSVPGELFF
>NA|NA|TRBV5-6|12|TRBJ2-1
TGTGCCAGCAGCTTGGGGAAGGAGGAGCAGTTCTTC
CASSLGKEEQFF
>NA|NA|TRBV4-1|15|TRBJ1-4
TGCGCCAGCAGCCTACGGGACATTGGGAATGAAAAACTGTTTTTT
CASSLRDIGNEKLFF
>TRBD1|NA|TRBV7-9|18|TRBJ2-2
TGTGCCAGCAGCTTGCGGACAGGGGGCGCGAGGAACACCGGGGAGCTGTTTTTT
CASSLRTGGARNTGELFF
>NA|NA|TRBV5-1|14|TRBJ2-7
TGCGCCAGCAGCTTCGGGGATAGCTCCTACGAGCAGTACTTC
CASSFGDSSYEQYF
>NA|NA|TRBV6-1|18|TRBJ1-5
TGTGCCAGCAGTGAAGCCCTTCTGGTCAGGGCTCAAAATCAGCCCCAGCATTTT
CASSEALLVRAQNQPQHF
>NA|NA|TRBV25-1|15|TRBJ2-7
TGTGCCAGCAGTGCCCCGAGTGACCGCTCCTACGAGCAGTACTTC
CASSAPSDRSYEQYF
>TRBD1|NA|TRBV19|14|TRBJ2-3
TGTGCCAGTGACAGGGGGGGTCGCACAGATACGCAGTATTTT
CASDRGGRTDTQYF
>NA|NA|TRBV9|13|TRBJ2-5
TGTGCCAGCAGCTCGACAGGGAGGGAGACCCAGTACTTC
CASSSTGRETQYF
>NA|NA|TRBV7-9|16|TRBJ1-6
TGTGCCAGCAGCTTACCGCGAGGCAGCGGTAATTCACCCCTCCACTTT
CASSLPRGSGNSPLHF
>NA|NA|TRBV6-5|15|TRBJ1-3
TGTGCCAGCGGGGACCGCAGGAGCTCTGGAAACACCATATATTTT
CASGDRRSSGNTIYF
>NA|NA|TRBV19|12|TRBJ1-2
TGTGCCAGTCGAGAAATGACCTATGGCTACACCTTC
CASREMTYGYTF
>NA|once|TRBV10-2|14|TRBJ2-1
TGCGCCAGCAGTGAGACCGGGTTCTACAATGAGCAGTTCTTC
CASSETGFYNEQFF
>NA|NA|TRBV7-2|16|TRBJ2-1
TGTGCCAGCAGCCCCCCGGCCAGGGAAATAGACAATGAGCAGTTCTTC
CASSPPAREIDNEQFF
>NA|NA|TRBV9|14|TRBJ1-1
TGTGCCAGCAGCGTAGGATTGTTGACTGGGGAAGCTTTCTTT
CASSVGLLTGEAFF
>TRBD2|NA|TRBV4-3|17|TRBJ2-1
TGCGCCAGCAGCCAAGAGGGGGGGGACGACCAAAGGAATGAGCAGTTCTTC
CASSQEGGDDQRNEQFF
>NA|NA|TRBV5-1|14|TRBJ1-3
TGCGCCAGCAGCTTGGTAGACCCTGGAAACACCATATATTTT
CASSLVDPGNTIYF
>NA|NA|TRBV7-6|13|TRBJ2-3
TGTGCCAGCAGCTTGGGGCAAGGAGATACGCAGTATTTT
CASSLGQGDTQYF
>NA|NA|TRBV2|14|TRBJ1-6
TGTGCCCTCGGGGGCAGTGCCCCTAATTCACCCCTCCACTTT
CALGGSAPNSPLHF
>NA|NA|TRBV6-1|11|TRBJ2-7
TGTGCCAGCAAACACGGCTACGAGCAGTACTTC
CASKHGYEQYF
>NA|NA|TRBV5-4|15|TRBJ2-2
TGTGCCAGCAGCTTTGGACTGGAGAACACCGGGGAGCTGTTTTTT
CASSFGLENTGELFF
>TRBD2|NA|TRBV6-6|14|TRBJ2-7
TGTGCCAGCAGTTACGGTAGCGGGAGGTACGAGCAGTACTTC
CASSYGSGRYEQYF
>NA|NA|TRBV19|14|TRBJ2-2
TGTGCCAGTAGTAGGCAGCCGAACACCGGGGAGCTGTTTTTT
CASSRQPNTGELFF
>TRBD1|NA|TRBV6-1|14|TRBJ2-1
TGTGCCAGCAGCGAGAGTGGGACAGGGGGTAGCCGGTTCTTC
CASSESGTGGSRFF
>NA|NA|TRBV5-1|15|TRBJ2-1
TGCGCCAGCAGCTTGCTCCTTACGGGAGAGATTGAGCAGTTCTTC
CASSLLLTGEIEQFF
>NA|NA|TRBV5-4|16|TRBJ1-2
TGTGCCAGCAGCATCCCGGGTAGGGGAGGGGTTGGTGGCTACACCTTC
CASSIPGRGGVGGYTF
>NA|NA|TRBV7-2|14|TRBJ2-4
TGTGCCAGCAGCCCCAGACTGGGGCCTTGGCGTGGGGACTTC
CASSPRLGPWRGDF
>NA|NA|TRBV13|15|TRBJ1-2
TGTGCCAGCAGCACCGGAAGTCGGGAGATGGATGGCTACACCTTC
CASSTGSREMDGYTF
>TRBD1|NA|TRBV4-1|16|TRBJ1-2
TGCGCCAGCAGCCAAGCCGGGACAGGGTTATACTATGGCTACACCTTC
CASSQAGTGLYYGYTF
>NA|once|TRBV5-6|15|TRBJ1-2
TGTGCCAGCAACCCTGGACTGGACTCCCTCAATGGCTACACCTTC
CASNPGLDSLNGYTF
>NA|NA|TRBV30|11|TRBJ1-1
TGTGCCTGGACCAGCTACACTGAAGCTTTCTTT
CAWTSYTEAFF
>TRBD2|NA|TRBV6-1|16|TRBJ2-1
TGTGCCAGCAGTGAATCCGCGGGAGCCCCCTACAATGAGCAGTTCTTC
CASSESAGAPYNEQFF
>NA|NA|TRBV7-9|15|TRBJ1-5
TGTGCCAGCAGCCTCGGACAGAGCCTTGATCAGCCCCAGCATTTT
CASSLGQSLDQPQHF
>NA|few|TRBV19|15|TRBJ1-6
TGTGCCAGTAGTGCCTGGGGCCGGTCTAATTCACCCCTCCACTTT
CASSAWGRSNSPLHF
>NA|NA|TRBV2|14|TRBJ1-4
TGTGCCAGCAGGGTATATGCAACTAATGAAAAACTGTTTTTT
CASRVYATNEKLFF
>NA|NA|TRBV27|15|TRBJ1-5
TGTGCCAGCAGTTCCAAGGACGGTTACAATCAGCCCCAGCATTTT
CASSSKDGYNQPQHF
>TRBD1|few|TRBV7-6|14|TRBJ1-6
TGTGCCAGCAGCCCTACAGGGGGCGATTCACCCCTCCACTTT
CASSPTGGDSPLHF
>NA|few|TRBV6-5|14|TRBJ2-3
TGTGCCAGCAGTACAAATACAGGGTACGGTACGCAGTATTTT
CASSTNTGYGTQYF
>NA|NA|TRBV6-1|16|TRBJ1-1
TGTGCCAGCAGTGAGGAGCCGGACAGCATGAACACTGAAGCTTTCTTT
CASSEEPDSMNTEAFF
>TRBD1|NA|TRBV5-6|14|TRBJ1-2
TGTGCCAGCGGAGGGACAGGGGACCCCTATGGCTACACCTTC
CASGGTGDPYGYTF
>NA|NA|TRBV9|16|TRBJ2-1
TGTGCCAGCAGCGCTCAAGGGCGGGACCTCTACAATGAGCAGTTCTTC
CASSAQGRDLYNEQFF
>NA|NA|TRBV7-4|11|TRBJ2-7
TGTGCCAGCAGCCGTCGTTTTGAGGAGTACTTC
CASSRRFEEYF
>NA|NA|TRBV6-5|12|TRBJ1-2
TGTGCCAGCCTAGGTCCTAACTATGGCTACACCTTC
CASLGPNYGYTF
>NA|NA|TRBV2|15|TRBJ2-7
TGTGCCAGCAGTGAAGGACCGGGACTCACCCACGAGCAGTACTTC
CASSEGPGLTHEQYF
>NA|NA|TRBV11-3|14|TRBJ2-1
TGTGCCAGCAGCTTAGTCCGGGGGAGCGCGGAGCAGTTCTTC
CASSLVRGSAEQFF
>TRBD1|NA|TRBV6-1|14|TRBJ1-2
TGTGCCAGCAGTGAACCAGGGAGACAGGGCGGCTACACCTTC
CASSEPGRQGGYTF
>TRBD2|once|TRBV11-3|15|TRBJ2-7
TGTGCCAGCACCCTAGCGGGGGGGAACTCCTACGAGCAGTACTTC
CASTLAGGNSYEQYF